The 26 T cell receptor beta chains given below trace back to one sample, sequenced in a study of OX40 agonist ivuxolimab in advanced cancers. Libraries were made using the immunoSEQ multiplex PCR assay. TCRdb mirrors the immuneACCESS table, restricted to in-frame sequences. Some clones are absent from its copies; in checked studies, under half trace to an unresolved V gene, and the reason for the others is unknown. The sample profile shows tens of thousands of clones; roughly 89% of them were found once. The leading ten clones occupy approximately 0.36% of the sample. The source was CD4+ or CD8+ T cells sorted from blood, collected in a trial of the OX40 agonist ivuxolimab. Every receptor here comes from an adult with an advanced solid tumor such as melanoma, head and neck, liver or kidney cancer.

This clone was recorded once. The chain recombines TRBV5-1 with TRBJ1-4; 7 positions match TRBD1. Trimming cost V 4 bases and J 3 bases; bases outside gene matches: 6. CDR1 and CDR2 from the germline V gene are SGHRS and YFSETQ. The CDR3 covers 15 residues. CDR3 protein: CASSPDGTANEKLFF. CDR3 DNA: TGCGCCAGCAGCCCGGATGGGACAGCTAATGAAAAACTGTTTTTT.

The chain carries TRBV15 and TRBJ2-3; D call uncertain. The CDR3 totals 17 residues. V was shortened by 0 bases and J by 0 bases, with 13 bases between the two germline ends. The germline CDR1 and CDR2 sequences are LNHNV and YYDKDF (reference sequence). In DNA form, the CDR3 reads TGTGCCACCAGCAGAGATGTGCCCGGCCTTAGCACAGATACGCAGTATTTT. This encodes CATSRDVPGLSTDTQYF.

The genes are TRBV10-1 and TRBJ2-2; D is perhaps TRBD2 (5 bases). The CDR3 sequence is 15 residues long. Germline CDR1 WNHNN, CDR2 SYGVQD (reference sequence). V lost 3 bases, J lost 0 bases, and 8 bases lay in between. The CDR3 sequence is CASSDSGTNTGELFF. The CDR3 region has the DNA TGCGCCAGCAGTGACTCGGGAACGAACACCGGGGAGCTGTTTTTT.

V is TRBV11-2 and J is TRBJ1-1; maybe TRBD1 (5 bases). Germline V gene data show CDR1 as SGHAT and CDR2 as FQNNGV. V dropped 8 bases and J dropped 1 base, with 11 bases sitting between them. This CDR3 region has 13 residues. CDR3 residues: CASSPGANTEAFF. The CDR3 bases are TGTGCCAGCTCCCCTGGGGCGAACACTGAAGCTTTCTTT.

The rearrangement joins TRBV6-1 to TRBJ1-2, with D hard to call. The CDR3 spans 14 residues. Germline loops: CDR1 MNHNS, CDR2 SASEGT. V gave up 4 bases and J gave up 4 bases, with 13 bases separating them. The CDR3 here is CASSVKRASYGYTF. The CDR3 coding sequence is TGTGCCAGCAGTGTAAAGAGGGCTAGCTATGGCTACACCTTC.

This rearrangement joins TRBV6-5 to TRBJ2-7; 8 bases map to TRBD1. Germline V CDR1 and CDR2: MNHEY, SVGAGI. The CDR3 spans 14 residues. After removal of 8 bases from V and 7 bases from J, the junction contained 13 bases not matched to a gene. CDR3 protein: CASSSGTGRLEQYF. The CDR3, as DNA: TGTGCCAGCTCCTCCGGGACAGGCCGTTTGGAGCAGTACTTC.

This sequence joins TRBV27 and TRBJ2-5; D is undetermined. This CDR3 is 12 amino acids long. The V gene lost 3 bases and the J gene lost 9 bases, with 11 bases spanning the gap. CDR1 MNHEY and CDR2 SMNVEV come from the germline V gene (reference sequence). CDR3 sequence (DNA): TGTGCCAGCAGTTTTCCGGGTGGGGCCCAGTACTTC. This codes for CASSFPGGAQYF.

The chain links TRBV9 to TRBJ1-4; TRBD1 is a possible D gene (6 bases). CDR1 and CDR2 (germline): SGDLS, YYNGEE. Trimming took off 4 bases at V and 10 bases at J, with 14 bases between the two ends. The CDR3 covers 13 residues. CDR3: CASSTRTDSKLFF. The CDR3 DNA reads TGTGCCAGCAGCACTCGGACAGATTCAAAACTGTTTTTT.

This clone was observed once. The V gene is TRBV5-4, the J gene TRBJ1-1; the D is unclear. CDR3 length equals 14 residues. Germline CDR1 SGHNT, CDR2 YYREEE (reference sequence). V lost 1 base to trimming and J lost 3 bases, with 10 bases between them. In DNA, the CDR3 is TGTGCCAGCAGCTTGATGCTCCAGGACACTGAAGCTTTCTTT. Translated, it gives CASSLMLQDTEAFF.

V is TRBV18 and J is TRBJ2-1, with TRBD1 matching 10 bases. The length of the CDR3 is 17 residues. V shed 2 bases, J shed 6 bases, and the junction held 10 bases outside the gene matches. CDR1 KGHSH and CDR2 LQKENI come from the germline V gene. CDR3 in amino acids: CASSPGGQGSVFNEQFF. For the CDR3, the DNA is TGTGCCAGCTCACCAGGGGGACAGGGGAGTGTCTTCAATGAGCAGTTCTTC.

V and J are TRBV7-6 and TRBJ2-3; 9 bases map to TRBD2. Trimming cost V 5 bases and J 4 bases; bases outside gene matches: 10. The germline V gene has CDR1 SGHVS and CDR2 FNYEAQ. The CDR3 loop spans 16 amino acids. As DNA, the CDR3 is TGTGCCAGCAGCCGGATTAGCGGGAGAAACGCAGATACGCAGTATTTT. It is translated as CASSRISGRNADTQYF.

This CDR3 reads CASCQGEGRAYEQYF. The CDR3 DNA sequence: TGTGCCAGCTGCCAAGGGGAGGGGCGGGCCTACGAGCAGTACTTC. The gene calls are TRBV11-2 and TRBJ2-7; 7 bases align to TRBD2. Per the germline V gene, CDR1 is SGHAT and CDR2 is FQNNGV. This CDR3 comprises 15 residues. V lost 8 bases, J lost 2 bases, and 12 bases stayed unmatched.

V is TRBV10-2 and J is TRBJ2-3; 13 nucleotides match TRBD2. This CDR3 is 17 amino acids long. V gave up 0 bases and J gave up 6 bases; unmatched junction bases: 6. CDR1 and CDR2 from the germline V gene are WSHSY and SAAADI. The CDR3 nucleotides read TGCGCCAGCAGTGAGTCCCGACTAGCGGGAGGAGGGGATACGCAGTATTTT. This gives the protein CASSESRLAGGGDTQYF.

CDR3 sequence (DNA): TGTGCCAGTGGCCGAGGAGGTGAAGCTTTCTTT. Translation gives CASGRGGEAFF. V gene TRBV19 combines with J gene TRBJ1-1; D ambiguous. Trimming cost V 8 bases and J 7 bases, with 11 bases left between them. The CDR3 is 11 residues long. The germline V gene encodes CDR1 LNHDA and CDR2 SQIVND (reference sequence). Supplemented by reference TRBV19 and TRBJ1-1, the full variable domain reads DGGITQSPKYLFRKEGQNVTLSCEQNLNHDAMYWYRQDPGQGLRLIYYSQIVNDFQKGDIAEGYSVSREKKESFPLTVTSAQKNPTAFYLCASGRGGEAFFGQGTRLTVV.

This chain uses TRBV30 with TRBJ1-3, with D possibly being TRBD1 (5 bases). The germline CDR1 and CDR2 sequences are GTSNPN and SVGIG (reference sequence). V dropped 2 bases and J dropped 2 bases, with 7 bases sitting between them. This CDR3 spans 13 amino acids. Written as DNA, the CDR3 is TGTGCCTGGAGTAGGGGTGCTGGAAACACCATATATTTT. It is translated as CAWSRGAGNTIYF.

The chain recombines TRBV9 with TRBJ1-2; D call uncertain. CDR1 and CDR2 (germline): SGDLS, YYNGEE. The CDR3 spans 14 residues. Trimming pared 0 bases from V and 8 bases from J, leaving 14 bases between. The CDR3 protein is CASSVEARPGGYTF. CDR3 DNA: TGTGCCAGCAGCGTAGAGGCCAGGCCGGGGGGCTACACCTTC.

This clone was recorded a few times. The genes are TRBV4-1 and TRBJ2-7, with 8 bases aligning to TRBD2. Germline CDR1 MGHRA, CDR2 YSYEKL. The CDR3 is made up of 14 amino acids. Unmatched junction bases numbered 7, after V lost 3 bases and J lost 6 bases. CDR3 sequence reads: CASSQGLVEAEQYF. The CDR3 DNA is TGCGCCAGCAGCCAGGGACTAGTCGAGGCCGAGCAGTACTTC.

The J gene is TRBJ2-1, the V gene TRBV9, with 13 bases lining up with TRBD2. The CDR3 sequence is 16 residues long. CDR1 is SGDLS, CDR2 YYNGEE, per germline. With 3 bases clipped from V and 11 bases from J, the junction kept 11 bases outside the gene matches. This CDR3 is CASSAQTSGGFGKQFF. The CDR3, as DNA: TGTGCCAGCAGCGCCCAGACTAGCGGGGGGTTTGGGAAGCAGTTCTTC.

V usage is TRBV25-1 and J usage is TRBJ2-1, with 9 bases lining up with TRBD2. There are 16 residues in the CDR3. V dropped 3 bases and J dropped 9; count of bases not matched to a gene: 12. The germline gives CDR1 MGHDK, CDR2 SYGVNS. CDR3 in amino acids: CASSDQKLAGISEQFF. DNA of the CDR3: TGTGCCAGCAGTGATCAAAAGCTAGCGGGAATTAGTGAGCAGTTCTTC.

In its sample, this clone was seen once. The chain combines TRBV4-3 with TRBJ1-2, with 10 nucleotides matching TRBD1. Germline-derived CDR1 and CDR2 are LGHNA and YSLEER. After removal of 2 bases from V and 7 bases from J, the junction contained 7 bases not matched to a gene. This CDR3 has 15 residues. The CDR3, as DNA: TGCGCCAGCAGCCAACCGGGACAGGGGTTGGCTGGCTACACCTTC. Its translation: CASSQPGQGLAGYTF.

The rearrangement joins TRBV6-1 to TRBJ2-7, with D hard to call. Per the germline V gene, CDR1 is MNHNS and CDR2 is SASEGT. V gave up 7 bases and J gave up 2 bases, with 6 bases separating them. The CDR3 has 11 residues. The CDR3 nucleotides read TGTGCCAGCACAGCTACCTACGAGCAGTACTTC. Its translation: CASTATYEQYF.

Comments on this clone: This sample includes further DNA sequences coding for the same CDR3. This chain joins TRBV19 and TRBJ1-1; unclear D gene. The germline V gene has CDR1 LNHDA and CDR2 SQIVND (reference sequence). The CDR3 loop spans 13 amino acids. V was cut by 3 bases and J by 0 bases, with 5 bases left in between. CDR3 amino acids: CASSIRVNTEAFF. CDR3 nucleotides: TGTGCCAGTAGTATCAGAGTGAACACTGAAGCTTTCTTT. The variable domain in full, completed from reference TRBV19 and TRBJ1-1, reads DGGITQSPKYLFRKEGQNVTLSCEQNLNHDAMYWYRQDPGQGLRLIYYSQIVNDFQKGDIAEGYSVSREKKESFPLTVTSAQKNPTAFYLCASSIRVNTEAFFGQGTRLTVV.

The gene calls are TRBV7-9 and TRBJ2-1; tentatively, D is TRBD2 (6 bases). The CDR3 has 15 amino acids. Germline loops: CDR1 SEHNR, CDR2 FQNEAQ (reference sequence). Trimming cost V 5 bases and J 10 bases, with 21 bases left between them. This CDR3 reads CASSHGTQYVSEQFF. The DNA for the CDR3 is TGTGCCAGCAGCCACGGGACTCAATATGTCTCCGAGCAGTTCTTC.

The chain recombines TRBV7-6 with TRBJ2-5; no firm D call. Per germline, CDR1 SGHVS and CDR2 FNYEAQ. The CDR3 has 13 amino acids. V lost 2 bases, J lost 5 bases, and 9 bases lay in between. CDR3 nucleotide sequence: TGTGCCAGCAGCTTATGGGGATGGGAGACCCAGTACTTC. Residues: CASSLWGWETQYF.

This chain links TRBV5-1 with TRBJ2-1; D remains ambiguous. V was clipped by 0 bases and J by 15 bases, with 22 bases between them. The CDR3 spans 15 residues. Germline V lookup: CDR1 SGHRS, CDR2 YFSETQ. The CDR3 coding sequence is TGCGCCAGCAGCTTGGCCGGTCGGTGGGAAAAAATCAGGTTCTTC. Amino acids: CASSLAGRWEKIRFF.

The chain recombines TRBV4-2 with TRBJ2-5, with D possibly called TRBD1 or TRBD2 (6 bases each). The V end lost 2 bases, the J end lost 2 bases, and 15 bases lay between the germline ends. This CDR3 comprises 16 residues. Looked up from germline, CDR1 is LGHNA and CDR2 is YNFKEQ. Here the CDR3 DNA reads TGTGCCAGCAGCCAACTGATACAGGGAGGACAAGAGACCCAGTACTTC. Translating gives CASSQLIQGGQETQYF.